A single sample gave rise to the 18 T cell receptor beta chains below, sequenced in a study of blood T cell repertoires in COVID-19. Profiled with immunoSEQ multiplex PCR; TCRdb holds only in-frame clones, not every one. The profile covers approximately 270,000 clones, with around 93% appearing a single time and more than 1% taken by the ten largest. Specimen: PBMCs or T cells enriched from blood (not recorded which). Receptors originate from a human donor in a cohort exposed to, infected with or recovered from COVID-19 (not recorded which). The donor label of this sample is uncertain.

The chain carries TRBV6-1 and TRBJ1-2; the match to TRBD1 covers 7 bases. This CDR3 region has 14 residues. Losses at the gene ends were 3 bases for V and 8 bases for J; bases not matched to a gene: 9. Germline lookup yields CDR1 MNHNS and CDR2 SASEGT. The CDR3 nucleotides are TGTGCCAGCAGTGATTCCGACAGGGATTTCGGCTACACCTTC. Translation: CASSDSDRDFGYTF.

The rearrangement uses TRBV27 and TRBJ2-7; 7 nucleotides line up with TRBD1. The CDR3 covers 16 residues. CDR1 and CDR2 (germline): MNHEY, SMNVEV (reference sequence). Trimming cost V 6 bases and J 5 bases; bases outside gene matches: 16. CDR3 residues: CASRALTGTASNEQYF. The CDR3 DNA reads TGTGCCAGCAGAGCCCTTACCGGGACAGCTTCAAACGAGCAGTACTTC.

This clone has just one count. V gene TRBV6-2 or TRBV6-3 combines with J gene TRBJ1-2; TRBD1 agrees at 9 bases. V was clipped by 5 bases and J by 1 base; unmatched bases: 8. The CDR3 extends over 16 amino acids. Germline CDR1 MNHEY, CDR2 SVGEGT. This CDR3 reads CASSHPGQGLNYGYTF. For the CDR3, the DNA is TGTGCCAGCAGTCACCCGGGACAGGGCCTTAACTATGGCTACACCTTC.

The rearrangement joins TRBV12-3 or TRBV12-4 to TRBJ1-2; tentatively, D is TRBD1 (6 bases). The ends were cut back, 3 bases at V and 6 bases at J, with 11 bases in the middle. This CDR3 contains 13 residues. The CDR3 here is CASSFSRGDGYTF. Written as DNA, the CDR3 is TGTGCCAGCAGTTTCAGCAGGGGTGATGGCTACACCTTC.

The CDR3 reads CATSRPGQGPSNEKLFF. The CDR3 nucleotides are TGTGCCACCAGCAGACCGGGACAGGGACCCTCTAATGAAAAACTGTTTTTT. This chain connects TRBV15 to TRBJ1-4; 9 nucleotides align to TRBD1. Germline lookup yields CDR1 LNHNV and CDR2 YYDKDF (reference sequence). With V trimmed by 2 bases and J by 3 bases, 7 bases remained unmatched. The CDR3 consists of 17 residues.

The genes are TRBV27 and TRBJ1-3; 7 nucleotides line up with TRBD1. Germline CDR1 MNHEY, CDR2 SMNVEV (reference sequence). Trimming cost V 5 bases and J 4 bases; bases outside gene matches: 8. The CDR3 sequence is 15 residues long. The CDR3 region is CASSITGEGGNTIYF. The CDR3, as DNA: TGTGCCAGCAGTATCACAGGGGAAGGAGGAAACACCATATATTTT.

The chain combines TRBV9 with TRBJ1-2, with D maybe TRBD1 (6 bases). The germline V and J ends were trimmed by 0 bases and 5 bases, with 11 bases remaining between them. Germline CDR1 and CDR2: SGDLS and YYNGEE. The CDR3 covers 14 residues. The CDR3 loop reads CASSVAQGKYGYTF. In DNA, the CDR3 is TGTGCCAGCAGCGTAGCTCAGGGGAAATATGGCTACACCTTC. Combining the CDR3 with reference TRBV9 and TRBJ1-2 gives the whole variable domain DSGVTQTPKHLITATGQRVTLRCSPRSGDLSVYWYQQSLDQGLQFLIQYYNGEERAKGNILERFSAQQFPDLHSELNLSSLELGDSALYFCASSVAQGKYGYTFGSGTRLTVV.

Here the CDR3 DNA reads TGTGCCAGCAGCTTAATGCGGTTCCAGTCCTACGAGCAGTACTTC. It is translated as CASSLMRFQSYEQYF. The rearrangement links TRBV11-2 to TRBJ2-7; D not resolved. There are 15 residues in the CDR3. Germline V gene sequence: CDR1 SGHAT, CDR2 FQNNGV. Between the trimmed V and J ends, which lost 2 bases and 1 base, there was a span of 12 bases.

The J gene is TRBJ1-5, the V gene TRBV27; D uncertain. This CDR3 spans 16 amino acids. Germline CDR1 reads MNHEY; CDR2 reads SMNVEV (reference sequence). V lost 5 bases and J 7 bases, leaving 21 bases between the germline ends. CDR3 sequence reads: CASSPSVGEVRQPQHF. DNA for the CDR3: TGTGCCAGCAGTCCCTCGGTCGGGGAGGTACGACAGCCCCAGCATTTT.

J is TRBJ1-5 and V is TRBV6-6; D is unresolved. Per germline, CDR1 MNHNY and CDR2 SVGAGI (reference sequence). This CDR3 is 12 amino acids long. V was shortened by 5 bases and J by 4 bases, with 6 bases between the two germline ends. This CDR3 reads CASSLTNQPQHF. The CDR3 nucleotides read TGTGCCAGCAGTCTAACAAATCAGCCCCAGCATTTT.

The rearrangement joins TRBV27 to TRBJ1-1; TRBD1 might be the D (5 bases). Germline V gene sequence: CDR1 MNHEY, CDR2 SMNVEV (reference sequence). The V and J ends lost 6 bases and 0 bases respectively, with 8 bases between them. This CDR3 is 13 amino acids long. DNA for the CDR3: TGTGCCAGCAGGACAGCGATGAACACTGAAGCTTTCTTT. This sequence encodes CASRTAMNTEAFF.

V usage is TRBV6-2 or TRBV6-3 and J usage is TRBJ2-1, with 13 bases lining up with TRBD2. CDR1 MNHEY and CDR2 SVGEGT come from the germline V gene. With 5 bases clipped from V and 4 bases from J, the junction kept 5 bases outside the gene matches. The CDR3 extends over 16 amino acids. Written as DNA, the CDR3 is TGTGCCAGCAGTGGACTAGCGGGGGCTGTGTACAATGAGCAGTTCTTC. Translating gives CASSGLAGAVYNEQFF.

The gene calls are TRBV30 and TRBJ1-1; maybe TRBD1 (6 bases). Germline values: CDR1 GTSNPN, CDR2 SVGIG (reference sequence). This CDR3 comprises 13 residues. V gave up 4 bases and J gave up 1 base, with 10 bases separating them. The CDR3 protein is CAWISRGNTEAFF. The CDR3 nucleotides are TGTGCCTGGATTTCCAGGGGGAACACTGAAGCTTTCTTT.

The chain employs TRBV12-3 or TRBV12-4 and TRBJ2-5; perhaps TRBD2 as D (6 bases). The V end lost 6 bases, the J end lost 4 bases, and 12 bases lay between the germline ends. The CDR3 loop spans 13 amino acids. CDR3 sequence reads: CASSPRGGETQYF. The CDR3 coding sequence is TGTGCCAGCAGCCCCCGGGGAGGAGAGACCCAGTACTTC.

A few counts support this clone. V gene TRBV28 combines with J gene TRBJ1-1; possible D gene TRBD1, 5 bases. Germline loops: CDR1 MDHEN, CDR2 SYDVKM. With 3 bases removed from V and 3 bases from J, the gap between germline ends came to 14 bases. There are 15 residues in the CDR3. The CDR3 bases are TGTGCCAGCAGTTTCCCTATCGGGGGTGACACTGAAGCTTTCTTT. It is translated as CASSFPIGGDTEAFF. Together with reference TRBV28 and TRBJ1-1, the CDR3 gives the full variable domain: DVKVTQSSRYLVKRTGEKVFLECVQDMDHENMFWYRQDPGLGLRLIYFSYDVKMKEKGDIPEGYSVSREKKERFSLILESASTNQTSMYLCASSFPIGGDTEAFFGQGTRLTVV.

The V gene is TRBV25-1, the J gene TRBJ2-7, with 11 bases matching TRBD1. This CDR3 comprises 16 residues. Losses at the gene ends were 3 bases for V and 4 bases for J; bases not matched to a gene: 8. Per the germline V gene, CDR1 is MGHDK and CDR2 is SYGVNS. Here the CDR3 reads CASSEVTDRGLYEQYF. CDR3 bases: TGTGCCAGCAGTGAGGTGACGGACAGGGGGCTTTACGAGCAGTACTTC.

In DNA, the CDR3 is TGTGCCAGCAGTGAGGGAGGGGGGAGGACAGATACGCAGTATTTT. It translates to CASSEGGGRTDTQYF. The V gene is TRBV6-1, the J gene TRBJ2-3; D might be TRBD2 (7 bases). Germline V gene lookup returns CDR1 MNHNS and CDR2 SASEGT. The V end lost 3 bases, the J end lost 3 bases, and 13 bases lay between the germline ends. The CDR3 contains 15 residues.

This chain uses TRBV5-1 with TRBJ2-3; 10 bases are a match to TRBD2. The V gene's germline CDR1 is SGHRS and CDR2 YFSETQ. CDR3 size: 16 residues. Germline trimming cut 5 bases from V and 5 bases from J; bases unmatched to any gene: 11. The CDR3 region is CASSRSLAGDKDTQYF. The CDR3 coding sequence is TGCGCCAGCAGTCGGTCGCTAGCGGGGGATAAAGATACGCAGTATTTT.